This TCR beta chain was captured in a study of T cells in Graves' hyperthyroidism and ophthalmopathy. Study at large: Any treatment followed the collection of peripheral blood at initial diagnosis.

This clonotype came up once. TCR beta CDR3 region amplification was performed from RNA transcripts. A first-round RT-PCR of the TCR CDR3 used the HTBI primer set. TCRdb recomputed calls from the multiplex PCR reads with MiXCR, one row per CDR3 protein. The profile covers under 650,000 distinct CDR3 sequences, with roughly 16% appearing a single time and 3.8% taken by the ten largest. Germline V gives CDR1 LGHNA, CDR2 YNFKEQ. CDR3 length equals 17 residues. With 0 bases clipped from V and 2 bases from J, the junction kept 4 bases outside the gene matches. Uncontrolled infection, other autoimmune disease, pregnancy or lactation barred patients from enrollment.

The receptor comes from a woman under 40 with Graves' hyperthyroidism. The sample was blood. The V and J genes are TRBV4-2 and TRBJ1-6; 7 nucleotides match TRBD1. CDR3 DNA: TGTGCCAGCAGCCAAGAATACAGGGGTGCCTATAATTCACCCCTCCACTTT. Translation gives CASSQEYRGAYNSPLHF.